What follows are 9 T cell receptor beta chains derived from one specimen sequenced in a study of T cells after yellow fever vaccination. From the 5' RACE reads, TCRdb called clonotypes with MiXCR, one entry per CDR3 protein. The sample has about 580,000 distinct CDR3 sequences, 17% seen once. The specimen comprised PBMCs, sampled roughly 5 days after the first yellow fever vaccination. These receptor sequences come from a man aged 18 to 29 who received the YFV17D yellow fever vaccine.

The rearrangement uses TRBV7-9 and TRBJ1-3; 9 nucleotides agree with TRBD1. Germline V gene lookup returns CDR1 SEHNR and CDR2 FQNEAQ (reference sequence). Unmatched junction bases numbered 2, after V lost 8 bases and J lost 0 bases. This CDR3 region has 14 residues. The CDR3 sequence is CASGQGISGNTIYF. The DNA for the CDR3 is TGTGCCAGCGGACAGGGGATCTCTGGAAACACCATATATTTT.

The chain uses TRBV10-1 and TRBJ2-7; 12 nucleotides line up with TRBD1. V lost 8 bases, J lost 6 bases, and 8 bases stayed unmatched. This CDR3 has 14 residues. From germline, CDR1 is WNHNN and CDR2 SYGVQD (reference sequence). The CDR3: CASGGTGGPIEQYF. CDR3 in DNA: TGCGCCAGCGGTGGGACAGGGGGCCCGATCGAGCAGTACTTC.

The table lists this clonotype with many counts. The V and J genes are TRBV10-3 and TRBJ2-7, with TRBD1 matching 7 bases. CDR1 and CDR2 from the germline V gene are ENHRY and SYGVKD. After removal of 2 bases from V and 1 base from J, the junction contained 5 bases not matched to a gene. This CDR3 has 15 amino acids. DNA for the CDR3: TGTGCCATCAGTGAGCCCCAACAGGGGTCCTACGAGCAGTACTTC. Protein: CAISEPQQGSYEQYF.

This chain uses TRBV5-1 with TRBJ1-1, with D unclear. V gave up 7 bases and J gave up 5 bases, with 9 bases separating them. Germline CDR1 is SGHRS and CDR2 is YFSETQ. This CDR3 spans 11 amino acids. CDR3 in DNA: TGCGCCAGCCGGTGGGAGACTGAAGCTTTCTTT. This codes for CASRWETEAFF.

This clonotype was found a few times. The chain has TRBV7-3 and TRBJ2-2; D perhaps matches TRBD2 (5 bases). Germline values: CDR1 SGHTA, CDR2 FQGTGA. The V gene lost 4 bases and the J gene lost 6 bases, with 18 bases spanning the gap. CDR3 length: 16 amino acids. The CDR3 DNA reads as TGTGCCAGCAGCTCTACTAGTCTTCCCTTCGCCGGGGAGCTGTTTTTT. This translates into CASSSTSLPFAGELFF.

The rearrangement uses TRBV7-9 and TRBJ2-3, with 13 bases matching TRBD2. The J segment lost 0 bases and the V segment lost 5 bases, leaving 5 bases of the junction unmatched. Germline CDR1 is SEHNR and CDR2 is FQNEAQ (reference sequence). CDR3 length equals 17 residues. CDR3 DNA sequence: TGTGCCAGCAGCCTTATGACTAGCGGGGGGAGCACAGATACGCAGTATTTT. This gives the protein CASSLMTSGGSTDTQYF.

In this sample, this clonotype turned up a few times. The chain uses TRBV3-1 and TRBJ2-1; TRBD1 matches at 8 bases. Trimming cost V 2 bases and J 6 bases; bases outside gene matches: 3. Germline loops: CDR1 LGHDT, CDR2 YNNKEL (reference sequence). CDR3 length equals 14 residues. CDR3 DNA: TGTGCCAGCAGCCAATTCACAGGGGGCAATGAGCAGTTCTTC. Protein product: CASSQFTGGNEQFF.

The CDR3 nucleotides read TGCAGTGCTTTCAAAGCGGGGGGCCCCACAGATACGCAGTATTTT. Translating it yields CSAFKAGGPTDTQYF. The rearrangement links TRBV20-1 to TRBJ2-3; TRBD2 agrees at 9 bases. This CDR3 comprises 15 residues. V gave up 5 bases and J gave up 2 bases; unmatched junction bases: 8. The germline gives CDR1 DFQATT, CDR2 SNEGSKA (reference sequence).

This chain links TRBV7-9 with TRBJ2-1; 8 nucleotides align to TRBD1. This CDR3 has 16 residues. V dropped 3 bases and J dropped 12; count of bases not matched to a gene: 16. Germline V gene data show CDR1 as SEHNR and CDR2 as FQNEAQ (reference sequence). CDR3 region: CASSFFDDRGRRGQFF. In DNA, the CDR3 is TGTGCCAGCAGCTTTTTCGATGACAGGGGTCGCCGTGGGCAGTTCTTC.